Presented here are 26 T cell receptor beta chains from one specimen sequenced in a study of esophageal squamous cell carcinoma under preoperative chemotherapy. As to time point: before preoperative PTX-NDP chemotherapy. MiXCR was run by TCRdb on the PCR reads, yielding one entry per CDR3 protein. The sample consists of around 12,000 distinct CDR3 sequences, 45% to 55% of them appearing once. This sample was gathered from a patient given preoperative chemotherapy. Every receptor here comes from a human donor with esophageal squamous cell carcinoma. The donor label of this sample is uncertain.

The rearrangement joins TRBV28 to TRBJ2-5; D ambiguous. V was clipped by 5 bases and J by 1 base, with 5 bases between them. Germline V gene data show CDR1 as MDHEN and CDR2 as SYDVKM. This CDR3 contains 12 residues. The CDR3 loop reads CASSILQETQYF. DNA for the CDR3: TGTGCCAGCAGTATCCTCCAAGAGACCCAGTACTTC.

This clonotype was counted at least ten times. The J gene is TRBJ2-6, the V gene TRBV7-3, with D maybe TRBD1 (5 bases). The length of the CDR3 is 18 residues. V was shortened by 3 bases and J by 2 bases, with 17 bases between the two germline ends. Germline V gene data show CDR1 as SGHTA and CDR2 as FQGTGA. CDR3 sequence reads: CASSLFFKGKAGANVLTF. The CDR3 DNA sequence: TGTGCCAGCAGCTTGTTTTTTAAGGGGAAAGCTGGGGCCAACGTCCTGACTTTC.

This clonotype was recorded at least ten times. The chain is built from TRBV6-1 and TRBJ2-1; D is unresolved. Germline V gene lookup returns CDR1 MNHNS and CDR2 SASEGT. The V and J ends lost 3 bases and 2 bases respectively, with 11 bases between them. This CDR3 region has 15 residues. The CDR3 here is CASSEEKDPYNEQFF. CDR3 DNA: TGTGCCAGCAGTGAGGAGAAAGACCCCTACAATGAGCAGTTCTTC.

This clonotype was found a few times. For the CDR3, the DNA is TGTGCCAGCAGTCCCGGGACAGAGCCAGTCAATGAGCAGTTCTTC. It is translated as CASSPGTEPVNEQFF. The chain joins TRBV6-1 to TRBJ2-1; TRBD1 agrees at 7 bases. Per the germline V gene, CDR1 is MNHNS and CDR2 is SASEGT. The length of the CDR3 is 15 residues. Unmatched junction bases numbered 10, after V lost 5 bases and J lost 6 bases.

J is TRBJ2-1 and V is TRBV10-3; perhaps TRBD2 as D (7 bases). The assigned J gene may be wrong: the sequence end matches TRBJ2-7 better. Germline lookup yields CDR1 ENHRY and CDR2 SYGVKD. The length of the CDR3 is 15 residues. This chain's CDR3 is CAAGKGGGDTETQYF. In DNA form, the CDR3 reads TGTGCCGCGGGCAAGGGGGGGGGTGACACAGAGACGCAGTACTTC.

Sample share makes this clonotype medium-sized. J is TRBJ2-1 and V is TRBV7-9; D unclear. The CDR3 has 15 amino acids. V dropped 1 base and J dropped 13 bases, with 20 bases sitting between them. Germline V lookup: CDR1 SEHNR, CDR2 FQNEAQ (reference sequence). The CDR3 nucleotides are TGTGCCAGCAGCTTAGGAGTAACGTACCAAGAGACCCAGTTCTTC. Amino acid sequence: CASSLGVTYQETQFF. The full variable domain, in which reference TRBV7-9 and TRBJ2-1 provide the parts outside the CDR3, is DTGVSQNPRHKITKRGQNVTFRCDPISEHNRLYWYRQTLGQGPEFLTYFQNEAQLEKSRLLSDRFSAERPKGSFSTLEIQRTEQGDSAMYLCASSLGVTYQETQFFGPGTRLTVL.

In its sample, this clonotype is medium-sized. The V call is TRBV12-3 or TRBV12-4, the J call TRBJ2-1, with 11 positions matching TRBD2. The DNA end lines up better with TRBJ2-7; the J call may be wrong. The CDR3 totals 14 residues. The DNA of the CDR3 is TGTGCCAGCAGGCAAACTAGCGGGAGCGGTGAGCAGTACTTC. Residues: CASRQTSGSGEQYF.

V usage is TRBV6-1 and J usage is TRBJ2-1; 7 positions match TRBD1. The better agreement between TRBJ2-7 and the DNA end casts doubt on the J call. The germline CDR1 and CDR2 sequences are MNHNS and SASEGT. This CDR3 is 15 amino acids long. CDR3 sequence reads: CASRLTSGRQGEQYF. In nucleotides, the CDR3 is TGTGCCAGCAGACTAACCTCGGGCAGACAGGGTGAGCAGTACTTC.

The J gene is TRBJ2-3, the V gene TRBV6-1; D unclear. The J call could be wrong; TRBJ2-1 is a better fit for the DNA end. This CDR3 contains 14 residues. Germline CDR1 is MNHNS and CDR2 is SASEGT. The CDR3 DNA is TGTGCCAGCACGGGTCGTCGATTCTCGCGTGAGCAGTTCTTC. It encodes CASTGRRFSREQFF.

The chain has TRBV6-1 and TRBJ2-5; maybe TRBD2 (5 bases). Germline CDR1 MNHNS, CDR2 SASEGT. The V end was cut by 7 bases, the J end by 0 bases, with 12 bases between. The length of the CDR3 is 14 residues. The CDR3 is CASTLALYQETQYF. CDR3 DNA sequence: TGTGCCAGCACGCTAGCTCTGTACCAAGAGACCCAGTACTTC.

The rearrangement links TRBV6-1 to TRBJ2-3, with D uncertain. V shed 3 bases and J shed 3 bases, with 10 bases lying between them. Germline CDR1 is MNHNS and CDR2 is SASEGT. The CDR3 covers 14 residues. Here the CDR3 DNA reads TGTGCCAGCAGTGACGCCCGACTGACAGATACGCAGTATTTT. Translation: CASSDARLTDTQYF.

This clonotype was seen more than once but under ten times. The V and J genes are TRBV28 and TRBJ2-1; D gene uncertain. Trimming stripped 2 bases from V and 2 bases from J, with 16 bases between. The germline V gene encodes CDR1 MDHEN and CDR2 SYDVKM. The CDR3 totals 17 residues. The CDR3 nucleotides are TGTGCCAGCAGTTTACGGGTCAGCTCAAAGCCCTACAATGAGCAGTTCTTC. It codes for CASSLRVSSKPYNEQFF.

A word on this clonotype: A read error may account for a junction end that differs from germline. The chain employs TRBV6-1 and TRBJ2-3, with 7 bases matching TRBD2. The CDR3 has 16 residues. Germline CDR1 and CDR2: MNHNS and SASEGT. DNA of the CDR3: TGTGCCAGCGGGGGGGGAGGGGCGGGTGGGGCAGAGACGCAGTATTTT. Its protein is CASGGGGAGGAETQYF.

This rearrangement joins TRBV6-5 to TRBJ1-3; D might be TRBD1 (6 bases). Trimming stripped 2 bases from V and 4 bases from J, with 9 bases between. This CDR3 has 14 residues. Germline CDR1 is MNHEY and CDR2 is SVGAGI. CDR3 sequence reads: CASSYGGGGNTIYF. For the CDR3, the DNA is TGTGCCAGCAGTTACGGGGGGGGCGGAAACACCATATATTTT.

The chain has TRBV7-2 and TRBJ2-7; D gene uncertain. Germline V gene lookup returns CDR1 SGHTA and CDR2 FQGNSA. The CDR3 has 16 residues. The CDR3 DNA reads as TGTGCCAGCAGCTTAGGCTCGGCCAGTCAGCCTCCGATCAGCACTGTC. The encoded protein is CASSLGSASQPPISTV.

This clonotype was counted between two and nine times. The chain is built from TRBV27 and TRBJ2-1; D may correspond to TRBD1 or TRBD2 (5 bases each). The CDR3 consists of 16 residues. Trimming removed 5 bases from V and 0 bases from J, with 14 bases in between. CDR1 and CDR2 (germline): MNHEY, SMNVEV (reference sequence). DNA for the CDR3: TGTGCCAGCAGTAGCCCGAGGGGACGCTCCTACAATGAGCAGTTCTTC. Protein: CASSSPRGRSYNEQFF.

Details on this clonotype: The junction departs from germline at one end; a sequencing error may be responsible. The genes are TRBV6-5 and TRBJ2-6, with unresolved D. Gene TRBJ2-7 matches the end of the DNA better, so the J call may be wrong. The CDR3 runs to 12 residues. Germline CDR1 MNHEY, CDR2 SVGAGI. Here the CDR3 DNA reads TGTGCCAGGAGTTACTCGAGAGATGCGCAGTACTTC. Amino acid sequence: CARSYSRDAQYF.

The chain has TRBV7-6 and TRBJ2-7; possible D gene TRBD1, 5 bases. The CDR3 covers 13 residues. V was shortened by 5 bases and J by 1 base, with 9 bases between the two germline ends. Germline V CDR1 and CDR2: SGHVS, FNYEAQ. CDR3 DNA: TGTGCCAGCAGCCCGGACATTTCCTACGAGCAGTACTTC. Translated, it gives CASSPDISYEQYF.

This clonotype was detected a few times. The CDR3 region is CASKPGQGTYEQYF. CDR3 nucleotides: TGTGCCAGCAAGCCGGGACAGGGAACCTACGAGCAGTACTTC. The rearrangement links TRBV6-1 to TRBJ2-7; the match to TRBD1 covers 9 bases. CDR3 length: 14 residues. Trimming removed 7 bases from V and 2 bases from J; junction bases left unmatched: 6. The germline gives CDR1 MNHNS, CDR2 SASEGT.

Note on this clonotype: This could be a read error, since a much larger clone is one nucleotide away. The gene calls are TRBV10-3 and TRBJ2-5, with D possibly matching TRBD1 (6 bases). The DNA end is more similar to TRBJ2-7, so the J call may be wrong. This CDR3 region has 14 residues. Germline CDR1 and CDR2: ENHRY and SYGVKD. The CDR3 is CAILPGQGPDEQYF. The CDR3 DNA is TGTGCCATCCTACCCGGCCAGGGGCCCGACGAGCAGTACTTC.

The chain uses TRBV6-1 and TRBJ1-1; D gene ambiguous. Trimming removed 3 bases at V and 1 base at J, with 9 bases between. The CDR3 has 14 amino acids. The germline V gene has CDR1 MNHNS and CDR2 SASEGT. CDR3 coding DNA: TGTGCCAGCAGTGAGGGCAGGAAGAACACTGAAGCTTTCTTT. Amino acids: CASSEGRKNTEAFF.

The chain combines TRBV11-2 with TRBJ2-1; D unresolved. Trimming took off 0 bases at V and 10 bases at J, with 10 bases between the two ends. CDR1 SGHAT and CDR2 FQNNGV come from the germline V gene. The CDR3 is made up of 13 amino acids. CDR3: CASSLERKFEQFF. The CDR3 nucleotides are TGTGCCAGCAGCTTAGAACGGAAGTTCGAGCAGTTCTTC. Full variable domain (missing parts from reference TRBV11-2 and TRBJ2-1): EAGVAQSPRYKIIEKRQSVAFWCNPISGHATLYWYQQILGQGPKLLIQFQNNGVVDDSQLPKDRFSAERLKGVDSTLKIQPAKLEDSAVYLCASSLERKFEQFFGPGTRLTVL.

This clonotype was found once. Germline is not matched at one junction end, which may reflect a read error. V gene TRBV10-3 combines with J gene TRBJ2-3; tentative D call: TRBD2 (7 bases). The CDR3 runs to 15 residues. CDR1 and CDR2 (germline): ENHRY, SYGVKD. In DNA, the CDR3 is TGTGCCGGGGGGCCCGGGGGAGGGGGGGAAGATACGCAGTACTTT. This sequence encodes CAGGPGGGGEDTQYF.

This clonotype was recorded a few times. The rearrangement joins TRBV6-1 to TRBJ1-5, with a possible D match to TRBD1 (6 bases). V dropped 7 bases and J dropped 0 bases, with 10 bases sitting between them. Germline V gene sequence: CDR1 MNHNS, CDR2 SASEGT. The CDR3 has 14 residues. CDR3 region: CASTRGGSNQPQHF. The CDR3 DNA follows: TGTGCCAGCACTAGGGGGGGTAGCAATCAGCCCCAGCATTTT.

In its sample, this clonotype ranks as medium-sized. A much larger clone lies one base from this, so it may be a read error. J is TRBJ2-1 and V is TRBV12-3 or TRBV12-4; 15 bases are a match to TRBD2. The CDR3 is made up of 21 amino acids. V dropped 3 bases and J dropped 13; count of bases not matched to a gene: 25. The CDR3 DNA reads as TGTGCCAGCAGTTTTGGGACAGGGGTCGGACTAGCGGGAGGGAGGGGGGAGACCCAGTTCTTC. Translation: CASSFGTGVGLAGGRGETQFF.

This clonotype has more than one count but fewer than ten. The chain carries TRBV6-4 and TRBJ2-2, with D perhaps TRBD1 or TRBD2 (5 bases each). The ends were cut back, 0 bases at V and 2 bases at J, with 10 bases in the middle. CDR3 length: 16 residues. Germline CDR1 reads MRHNA; CDR2 reads SNTAGT. CDR3: CASSDSGTANTGELFF. CDR3 bases: TGTGCCAGCAGTGACTCGGGGACGGCAAACACCGGGGAGCTGTTTTTT.